The T cell receptor beta chain under discussion was sequenced for a study of blood T cells in healthy people across ages. Regarding the study as a whole: Donor CMV status, an unknown factor, possibly confounded changes in expanded clonotypes.

V shed 6 bases and J shed 0 bases, with 9 bases lying between them. The CDR3 covers 13 residues. Germline V gene lookup returns CDR1 MNHEY and CDR2 SVGAGI. A J-beta primer mix and a sample-barcoded 5' primer were used in a second PCR of roughly 6 to 11 cycles. Via MiXCR, TCRdb re-called the 5' RACE reads, giving one row per CDR3 protein. The table has about 940,000 distinct CDR3 sequences, 48% seen once. About this clonotype itself: The antigen is unknown.

Donation came from healthy Caucasian individuals in Russia who were aged 6 to 90. The J gene is TRBJ2-7, the V gene TRBV6-5, with no clear D. Sequencing was performed on blood. The receptor was derived from a man aged 25-40 years in good health. The CDR3 sequence: CASRVPNSYEQYF. For the CDR3, the DNA is TGTGCCAGCAGGGTTCCAAACTCCTACGAGCAGTACTTC.